This is a list of T cell receptor beta chains from one sample in a study of radiotherapy plus CTLA-4 blockade in lung cancer. Assay used: immunoSEQ multiplex PCR; TCRdb lists only in-frame clones, some missing. The sample includes nearly 15,000 clones, approximately 75% of them seen just once. Sequences were derived from peripheral blood, sampled from a patient treated with radiotherapy plus ipilimumab. Receptors originate from a human donor with non-small cell lung cancer whose response to radiotherapy plus ipilimumab could not be evaluated. Each CDR3 is given with its conserved first and last residue. D genes are given only for firm matches. Clone size is shown for a subset of rows, as once, few, many or a class of expanded clone.

TRBV7-2	TRBJ2-6	17	NA	NA	CASSLRGSSSGANVLTF	TGTGCCAGCAGCTTAAGGGGGTCTAGCTCTGGGGCCAACGTCCTGACTTTC
TRBV5-5	TRBJ2-7	14	NA	few	CASSLALYSYEQYF	TGTGCCAGCAGCTTGGCCCTATACTCCTACGAGCAGTACTTC
TRBV6-5	TRBJ2-7	12	NA	NA	CASSYNSREQYF	TGTGCCAGCAGTTATAACAGTCGGGAGCAGTACTTC
TRBV29-1	TRBJ1-3	16	TRBD1	NA	CSVEEKTGGLRNTIYF	TGCAGCGTTGAAGAAAAGACAGGGGGCTTGAGAAACACCATATATTTT
TRBV4-3	TRBJ1-3	17	TRBD1	hyperexpanded	CASSQRTGGRAGNTIYF	TGCGCCAGCAGCCAAAGGACAGGGGGTAGAGCTGGAAACACCATATATTTT
TRBV5-1	TRBJ1-4	16	NA	many	CASSPGRGLANEKLFF	TGCGCCAGCAGCCCGGGTCGAGGGCTGGCTAATGAAAAACTGTTTTTT
TRBV10-1	TRBJ1-6	15	TRBD1	few	CASPKLPGQCSPLHF	TGCGCCAGCCCTAAACTGCCGGGACAGTGTTCCCCCCTCCACTTT
TRBV5-8	TRBJ2-7	14	TRBD1	NA	CASSLTRGIGEQYF	TGTGCCAGCAGCTTGACCAGGGGGATAGGAGAGCAGTACTTC
TRBV5-1	TRBJ1-1	14	NA	NA	CASSGGPIDTEAFF	TGCGCCAGCAGCGGAGGTCCGATCGACACTGAAGCTTTCTTT
TRBV9	TRBJ2-2	16	NA	NA	CASSNGRARATGELFF	TGTGCCAGCAGCAACGGAAGGGCGCGGGCCACCGGGGAGCTGTTTTTT
TRBV9	TRBJ2-5	15	NA	NA	CASSVYLADQETQYF	TGTGCCAGCAGCGTATATCTAGCAGACCAAGAGACCCAGTACTTC
TRBV6-6	TRBJ1-2	13	NA	once	CASRAGISSGYTF	TGTGCCAGCAGAGCCGGCATTAGCTCTGGCTACACCTTC
TRBV6-6	TRBJ2-7	12	TRBD1	few	CASAGGEYEQYF	TGTGCCAGCGCAGGGGGCGAGTACGAGCAGTACTTC
TRBV9	TRBJ2-1	15	NA	NA	CASSEAGDSYNEQFF	TGTGCCAGCAGCGAGGCGGGTGACTCCTACAATGAGCAGTTCTTC
TRBV28	TRBJ1-5	14	NA	NA	CASSPSEGNQPQHF	TGTGCCAGCAGTCCCTCGGAGGGCAATCAGCCCCAGCATTTT
TRBV25-1	TRBJ2-5	12	NA	NA	CASSVGGETQYF	TGTGCCAGCAGCGTAGGAGGAGAGACCCAGTACTTC
TRBV9	TRBJ2-5	15	TRBD1	once	CASSVGQGVQETQYF	TGTGCCAGCAGCGTAGGACAGGGGGTCCAAGAGACCCAGTACTTC
TRBV10-3	TRBJ1-4	16	TRBD1	few	CAISPGQVATNEKLFF	TGTGCCATCAGTCCGGGACAGGTGGCAACTAATGAAAAACTGTTTTTT
TRBV19	TRBJ1-4	14	NA	NA	CASSNSGTNEKLFF	TGTGCCAGTAGCAATTCAGGGACTAATGAAAAACTGTTTTTT
TRBV9	TRBJ1-1	13	NA	once	CASSATANTEAFF	TGTGCCAGCAGCGCAACAGCGAACACTGAAGCTTTCTTT
TRBV5-4	TRBJ2-1	11	NA	NA	CASSLGTEQFF	TGTGCCAGCAGCCTAGGGACAGAGCAGTTCTTC
TRBV4-1	TRBJ2-1	15	TRBD2	NA	CASSQDTAGDNEQFF	TGCGCCAGCAGCCAAGATACAGCGGGGGACAATGAGCAGTTCTTC
TRBV9	TRBJ2-7	14	NA	NA	CASSGRAGSGEQYF	TGTGCCAGCAGCGGGAGGGCGGGGTCGGGCGAGCAGTACTTC
TRBV28	TRBJ1-1	16	NA	few	CASSLFGAGGITEAFF	TGTGCCAGCAGTTTATTTGGTGCAGGTGGTATCACTGAAGCTTTCTTT
TRBV19	TRBJ1-1	15	NA	NA	CASSLGGGKNTEAFF	TGTGCCAGTAGTCTCGGGGGAGGAAAGAACACTGAAGCTTTCTTT
TRBV9	TRBJ2-5	14	NA	NA	CASSKQGLEETQYF	TGTGCCAGCAGCAAACAGGGTCTTGAGGAGACCCAGTACTTC
TRBV6-6	TRBJ2-4	15	TRBD2	NA	CASSSRGGDKNIQYF	TGTGCCAGCAGTTCCCGCGGGGGGGACAAAAACATTCAGTACTTC
TRBV12-5	TRBJ1-5	20	NA	NA	CASGLVSADPSRGTNQPQHF	TGTGCTAGTGGTTTGGTATCGGCGGATCCTTCGCGGGGTACCAATCAGCCCCAGCATTTT
TRBV2	TRBJ2-2	18	TRBD2	NA	CASSERGLAGGLSGELFF	TGTGCCAGCAGTGAACGAGGGCTAGCGGGGGGATTGAGCGGGGAGCTGTTTTTT
TRBV4-2	TRBJ2-7	14	NA	NA	CASSLRGTDYEQYF	TGTGCCAGCAGCCTGCGCGGGACGGACTACGAGCAGTACTTC
TRBV7-8	TRBJ1-5	13	NA	NA	CASSLQGGQPQHF	TGTGCCAGCAGCTTACAGGGAGGGCAGCCCCAGCATTTT
TRBV9	TRBJ2-1	13	NA	NA	CASSIGQTNEQFF	TGTGCCAGCAGCATCGGACAGACCAATGAGCAGTTCTTC
TRBV28	TRBJ1-2	17	TRBD1	NA	CASRGPGQEAPNYGYTF	TGTGCCAGCAGGGGCCCGGGACAGGAGGCCCCTAACTATGGCTACACCTTC
TRBV9	TRBJ1-1	14	TRBD1	NA	CASSGTDAYTEAFF	TGTGCCAGCAGTGGGACAGATGCCTACACTGAAGCTTTCTTT
TRBV11-2	TRBJ1-6	14	NA	NA	CASREDTYNSPLHF	TGTGCCAGCAGAGAGGACACCTATAATTCACCCCTCCACTTT
TRBV10-3	TRBJ2-7	16	TRBD1	medium-sized	CAISESGDRGLGEQYF	TGTGCCATCAGTGAGTCGGGGGACAGGGGTTTGGGAGAGCAGTACTTC
TRBV9	TRBJ1-1	16	TRBD1	NA	CASSVEYGTGGVEAFF	TGTGCCAGCAGCGTAGAGTACGGGACAGGGGGAGTTGAAGCTTTCTTT
TRBV6-5	TRBJ1-2	14	NA	NA	CASTNSDKPYGYTF	TGTGCCAGCACCAATTCCGACAAGCCCTATGGCTACACCTTC
TRBV19	TRBJ2-1	16	TRBD2	NA	CASTPLSGGRVNEQFF	TGTGCCAGTACCCCATTAAGCGGGGGGCGGGTTAATGAGCAGTTCTTC